These T cell receptor beta chains were read from a single sample in a study of blood T cells in healthy people across ages. TCRdb re-called the 5' RACE reads through MiXCR, storing one row per CDR3 protein. The sample has 1,500,000 or so distinct CDR3 sequences; approximately 59% are singletons. Sequencing was done on a sample of blood. These receptors all come from a man aged 18-30 years in good health. Each CDR3 is given with its conserved first and last residue. Fields, in order: clone size, D gene, V gene, J gene, CDR3 DNA, CDR3 protein. D genes are given only for firm matches. Not all rows give a size; the values are once, few, many and, for expanded clones, a class.

size: -; D: TRBD1; V: TRBV27; J: TRBJ1-1; DNA: TGTGCCAGCAGTTCTGACCCTGGGGACAGGGTCATGAACACTGAAGCTTTCTTT; CDR3: CASSSDPGDRVMNTEAFF
size: few; D: TRBD1; V: TRBV5-6; J: TRBJ2-1; DNA: TGTGCCAGCAGCTTGGACAGGGGATGGAATGAGCAGTTCTTC; CDR3: CASSLDRGWNEQFF
size: -; D: -; V: TRBV11-2; J: TRBJ2-5; DNA: TGTGCCAGCAGCTGGGGAAGGGTTGAGACCCAGTACTTC; CDR3: CASSWGRVETQYF
size: -; D: -; V: TRBV6-6; J: TRBJ1-2; DNA: TGTGCCAGCAGCCCAAGCTGGAGCCCCAGTCAAGACCGTGGCTACACCTTC; CDR3: CASSPSWSPSQDRGYTF
size: -; D: TRBD1; V: TRBV7-2; J: TRBJ1-1; DNA: TGTGCCAGCAGCTTAGTAGGGGGGGTGACAGGGGAAGACACTGAAGCTTTCTTT; CDR3: CASSLVGGVTGEDTEAFF
size: -; D: -; V: TRBV30; J: TRBJ1-2; DNA: TGTGCCTGGAGTGTAAGCAACTACACCTTC; CDR3: CAWSVSNYTF
size: -; D: -; V: TRBV11-2; J: TRBJ2-7; DNA: TGTGCCAGCAGCTTAGATCCACACAGGAGCACCTACGAGCAGTACTTC; CDR3: CASSLDPHRSTYEQYF
size: -; D: TRBD2; V: TRBV20-1; J: TRBJ2-3; DNA: TGCAGTGCTAGAGCAACCCCGGCCATGGCGGGAGGATCAGATACGCAGTATTTT; CDR3: CSARATPAMAGGSDTQYF
size: -; D: TRBD1; V: TRBV3-1; J: TRBJ1-1; DNA: TGTGCCAGCAGCCCACTTAGCGTGACAGGGGGCCTGCGGGGCACTGAAGCTTTCTTT; CDR3: CASSPLSVTGGLRGTEAFF
size: once; D: -; V: TRBV21-1; J: TRBJ2-7; DNA: TGTGCCAGCAGCAACGAGCGGGAGCCCTACGAGCAGTACTTC; CDR3: CASSNEREPYEQYF
size: -; D: TRBD1; V: TRBV20-1; J: TRBJ2-3; DNA: TGCAGTGCTTCCAGGTCGGGACAGGGACTCGCAGATACGCAGTATTTT; CDR3: CSASRSGQGLADTQYF